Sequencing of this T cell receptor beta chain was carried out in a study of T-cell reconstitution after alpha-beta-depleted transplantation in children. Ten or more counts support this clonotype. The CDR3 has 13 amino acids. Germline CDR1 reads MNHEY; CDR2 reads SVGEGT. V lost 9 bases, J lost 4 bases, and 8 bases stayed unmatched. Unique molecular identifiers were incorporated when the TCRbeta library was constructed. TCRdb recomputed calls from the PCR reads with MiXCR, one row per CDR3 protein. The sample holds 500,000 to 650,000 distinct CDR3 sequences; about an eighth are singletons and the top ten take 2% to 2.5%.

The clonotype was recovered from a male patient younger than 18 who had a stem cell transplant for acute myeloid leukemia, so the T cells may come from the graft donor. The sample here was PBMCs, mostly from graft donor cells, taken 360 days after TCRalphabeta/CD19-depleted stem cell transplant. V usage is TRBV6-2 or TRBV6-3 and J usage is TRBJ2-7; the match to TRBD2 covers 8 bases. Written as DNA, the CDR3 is TGTGCCAGTACGAGCGGGAGTTGGTACGAGCAGTACTTC. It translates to CASTSGSWYEQYF.